This T cell receptor beta chain comes out of a study of blood T cell repertoires in COVID-19. Study background: The United States, Italy and Spain provided the acute and convalescent COVID-19 samples.

Germline V lookup: CDR1 SGHVS, CDR2 FNYEAQ. CDR3 length: 16 residues. Trimming removed 5 bases at V and 4 bases at J, with 17 bases between. Under the authors' procedure: Amplified reference gene primers provided the basis for estimating nucleated cell counts. The data were produced by immunoSEQ multiplex PCR, yet TCRdb's version contains in-frame clones alone and is incomplete. Clonal size and the V and J genes are those of that table, whereas D and trimming came from the DNA. The sample shows roughly 69,000 clones, roughly four fifths of them seen only once. Specimen: peripheral blood. The clonotype was recovered from a human donor in a cohort sampled during active COVID-19. This chain uses TRBV7-6 with TRBJ2-2, with TRBD1 as a possible D gene (5 bases). The CDR3 DNA reads TGTGCCAGCAGCCCCCAAGGGGCCCGAGGCACCGGGGAGCTGTTTTTT. Translating gives CASSPQGARGTGELFF.